This T cell receptor (beta chain) was recovered during a study of Graves' ophthalmopathy and Graves' hyperthyroidism. CDR3 length: 16 amino acids. Trimming at V came to 3 bases and at J to 4 bases, leaving 8 bases not matched to a gene. Per the germline V gene, CDR1 is SEHNR and CDR2 is FQNEAQ (reference sequence). Amplification targeted the TCR beta CDR3 regions, with RNA transcripts as the source material. The library came from an HTBI-primed first-round RT-PCR and a second-round multiplex PCR. TCRdb redid the calling of the multiplex PCR reads with MiXCR, one entry per CDR3 protein. The data contain more than 550,000 distinct CDR3 sequences, about two fifths of them seen just once; the ten biggest clones take up roughly 3%. Study-wide findings and caveats: Discrimination between ophthalmopathy and stable hyperthyroidism by a 13-signature model showed 87.88% sensitivity and less than 84% specificity.

As to this clonotype: Its specificity is not known.

This chain joins TRBV7-9 and TRBJ2-2; 7 nucleotides match TRBD1. Material: peripheral blood. The source of this sequence is an adult man with Graves' ophthalmopathy. CDR3 in amino acids: CASSFGDRPSTGELFF. In DNA, the CDR3 is TGTGCCAGCAGCTTTGGGGACAGACCGAGCACCGGGGAGCTGTTTTTT.